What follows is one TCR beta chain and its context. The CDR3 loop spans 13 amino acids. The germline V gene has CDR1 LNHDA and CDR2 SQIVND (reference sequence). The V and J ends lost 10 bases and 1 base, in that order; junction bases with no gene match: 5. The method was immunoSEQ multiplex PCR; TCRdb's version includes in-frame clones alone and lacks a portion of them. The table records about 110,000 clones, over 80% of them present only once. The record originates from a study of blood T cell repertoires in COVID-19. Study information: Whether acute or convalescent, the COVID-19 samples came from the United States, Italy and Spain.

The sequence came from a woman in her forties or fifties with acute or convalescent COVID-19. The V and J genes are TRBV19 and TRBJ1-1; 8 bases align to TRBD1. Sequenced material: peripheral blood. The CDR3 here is CATGQGTNTEAFF. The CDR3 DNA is TGTGCCACCGGACAGGGAACGAACACTGAAGCTTTCTTT.